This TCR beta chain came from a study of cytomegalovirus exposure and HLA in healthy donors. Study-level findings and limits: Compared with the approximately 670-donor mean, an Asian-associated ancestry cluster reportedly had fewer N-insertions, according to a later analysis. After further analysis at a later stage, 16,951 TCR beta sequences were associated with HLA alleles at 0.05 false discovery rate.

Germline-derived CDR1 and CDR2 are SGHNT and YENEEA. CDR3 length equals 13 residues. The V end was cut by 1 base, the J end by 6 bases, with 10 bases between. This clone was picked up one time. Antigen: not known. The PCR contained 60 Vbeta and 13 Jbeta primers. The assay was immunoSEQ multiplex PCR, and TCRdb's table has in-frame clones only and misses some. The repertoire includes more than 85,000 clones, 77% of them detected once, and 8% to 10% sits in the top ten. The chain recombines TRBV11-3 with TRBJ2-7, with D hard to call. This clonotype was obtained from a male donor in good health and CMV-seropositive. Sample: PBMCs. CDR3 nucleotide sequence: TGTGCCAGCAGCTTAGTGAGCTTCGGCGAGCAGTACTTC. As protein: CASSLVSFGEQYF.